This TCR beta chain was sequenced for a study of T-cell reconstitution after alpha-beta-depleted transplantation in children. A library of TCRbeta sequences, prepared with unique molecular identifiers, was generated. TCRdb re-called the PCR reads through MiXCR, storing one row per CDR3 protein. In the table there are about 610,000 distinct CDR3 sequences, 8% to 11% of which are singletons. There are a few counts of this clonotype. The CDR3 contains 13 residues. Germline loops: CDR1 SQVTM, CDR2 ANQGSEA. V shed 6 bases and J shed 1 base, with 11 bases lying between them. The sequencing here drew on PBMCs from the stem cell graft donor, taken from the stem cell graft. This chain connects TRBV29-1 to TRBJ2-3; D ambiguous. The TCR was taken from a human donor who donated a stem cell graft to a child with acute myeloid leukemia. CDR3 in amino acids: CSVSRDGTDTQYF. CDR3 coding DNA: TGCAGCGTAAGCCGAGACGGCACAGATACGCAGTATTTT.